The entry below gives a single T cell receptor (beta chain) sequence along with its context. cDNA came from about 0.51 to 1 ug RNA primed by random hexamers. TCRdb recomputed calls from the immunoSEQ multiplex PCR reads with MiXCR, one row per CDR3 protein. The sample shows roughly 200,000 distinct CDR3 sequences, roughly 96% of them seen only once. The data are from a study of CD8 T cells in Susac syndrome. Trimming took 6 bases from V and 3 from J, leaving 3 bases between them. CDR1 and CDR2 from the germline V gene are SQVTM and ANQGSEA. The CDR3 totals 10 residues. The sample consisted of CD4+ T cells from PBMCs. The rearrangement links TRBV29-1 to TRBJ2-1; D is unclear. This clonotype was obtained from a human donor in good health. The CDR3 reads CSVDYNEQFF. The DNA of the CDR3 is TGCAGCGTAGACTACAATGAGCAGTTCTTC.